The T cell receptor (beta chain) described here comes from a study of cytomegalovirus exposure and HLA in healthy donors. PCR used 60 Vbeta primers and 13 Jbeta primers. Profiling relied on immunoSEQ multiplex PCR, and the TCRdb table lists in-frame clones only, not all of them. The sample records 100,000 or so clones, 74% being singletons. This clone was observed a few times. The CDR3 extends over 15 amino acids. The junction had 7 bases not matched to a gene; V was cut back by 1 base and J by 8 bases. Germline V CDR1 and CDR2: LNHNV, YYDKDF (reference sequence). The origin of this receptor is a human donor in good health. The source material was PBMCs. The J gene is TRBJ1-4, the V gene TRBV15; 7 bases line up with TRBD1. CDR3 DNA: TGTGCCACCAGCAGAGCAAGTACAGGGGTAGAAAAACTGTTTTTT. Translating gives CATSRASTGVEKLFF.